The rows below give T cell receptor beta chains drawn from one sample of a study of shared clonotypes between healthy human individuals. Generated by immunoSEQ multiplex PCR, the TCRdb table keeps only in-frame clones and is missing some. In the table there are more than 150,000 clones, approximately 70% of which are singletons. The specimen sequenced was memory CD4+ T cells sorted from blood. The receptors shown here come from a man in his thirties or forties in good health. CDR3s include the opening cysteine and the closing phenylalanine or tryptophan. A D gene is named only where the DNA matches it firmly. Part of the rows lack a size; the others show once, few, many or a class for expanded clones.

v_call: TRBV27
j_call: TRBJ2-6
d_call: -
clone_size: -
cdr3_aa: CASRGSGANVLTF
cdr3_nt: TGTGCCAGCAGGGGCTCTGGGGCCAACGTCCTGACTTTC

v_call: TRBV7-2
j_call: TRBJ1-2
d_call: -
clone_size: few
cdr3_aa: CASSPVGQINYGYTF
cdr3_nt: TGTGCCAGCAGCCCCGTAGGGCAGATAAACTATGGCTACACCTTC

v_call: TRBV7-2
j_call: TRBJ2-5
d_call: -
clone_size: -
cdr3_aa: CASSPIGVGRLLQETQYF
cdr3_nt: TGTGCCAGCAGCCCCATTGGGGTTGGCAGACTACTTCAAGAGACCCAGTACTTC

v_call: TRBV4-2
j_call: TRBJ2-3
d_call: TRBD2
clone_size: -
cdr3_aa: CASSRLAGTSSTDTQYF
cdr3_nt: TGTGCCAGCAGTAGACTAGCGGGGACGTCTAGCACAGATACGCAGTATTTT

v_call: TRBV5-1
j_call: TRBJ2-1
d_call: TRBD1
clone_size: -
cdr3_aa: CASSDRGAPEGNEQFF
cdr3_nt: TGCGCCAGCAGCGACAGGGGCGCCCCGGAAGGCAATGAGCAGTTCTTC

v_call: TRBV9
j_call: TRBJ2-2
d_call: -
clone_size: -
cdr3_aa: CASNGVDTNTGELFF
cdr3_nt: TGTGCCAGCAATGGGGTTGACACGAACACCGGGGAGCTGTTTTTT

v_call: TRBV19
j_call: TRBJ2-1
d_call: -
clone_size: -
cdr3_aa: CASSTRATYNEQFF
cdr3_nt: TGTGCCAGTAGTACGAGAGCGACCTACAATGAGCAGTTCTTC

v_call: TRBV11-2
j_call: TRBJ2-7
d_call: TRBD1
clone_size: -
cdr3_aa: CASSLQFRDRLHF
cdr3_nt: TGTGCCAGCAGCTTACAATTCAGGGACAGGTTGCACTTC

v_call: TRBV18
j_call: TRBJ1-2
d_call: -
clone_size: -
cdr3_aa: CASSPAPNYGYTF
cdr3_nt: TGTGCCAGCTCACCGGCACCAAACTATGGCTACACCTTC

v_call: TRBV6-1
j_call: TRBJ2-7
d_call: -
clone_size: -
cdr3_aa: CASSDRFSEQYF
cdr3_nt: TGTGCCAGCAGTGACAGGTTTTCCGAGCAGTACTTC

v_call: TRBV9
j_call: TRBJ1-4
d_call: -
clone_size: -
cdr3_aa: CASSVQGSNEKLFF
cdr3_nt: TGTGCCAGCAGCGTTCAGGGCTCTAATGAAAAACTGTTTTTT

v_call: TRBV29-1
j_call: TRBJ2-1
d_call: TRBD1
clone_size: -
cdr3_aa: CSVGSAGGSNEQFF
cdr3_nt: TGCAGCGTTGGATCGGCAGGGGGAAGCAATGAGCAGTTCTTC

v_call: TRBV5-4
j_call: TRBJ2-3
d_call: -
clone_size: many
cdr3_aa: CASSFGSRGDTQYF
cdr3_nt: TGTGCCAGCAGCTTCGGGAGCCGGGGGGATACGCAGTATTTT

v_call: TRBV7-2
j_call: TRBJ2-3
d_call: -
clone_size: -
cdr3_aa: CASSLADTQYF
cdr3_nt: TGTGCCAGCAGCTTGGCGGATACGCAGTATTTT

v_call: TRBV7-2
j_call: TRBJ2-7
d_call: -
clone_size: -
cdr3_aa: CASRPDRWSYEQYF
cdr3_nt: TGTGCCAGCAGACCAGACAGGTGGTCCTACGAGCAGTACTTC

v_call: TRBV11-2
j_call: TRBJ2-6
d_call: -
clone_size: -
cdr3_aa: CASSLGTPVLTF
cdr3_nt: TGTGCCAGCAGCTTAGGGACGCCCGTCCTGACTTTC

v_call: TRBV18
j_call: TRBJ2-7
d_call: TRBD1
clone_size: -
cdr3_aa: CASSPGQTYEQYF
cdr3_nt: TGTGCCAGCTCACCGGGACAGACCTACGAGCAGTACTTC

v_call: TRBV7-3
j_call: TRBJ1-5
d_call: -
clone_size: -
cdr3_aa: CASSAYRDYSNQPQHF
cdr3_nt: TGTGCCAGCAGCGCGTACAGGGATTATAGCAATCAGCCCCAGCATTTT

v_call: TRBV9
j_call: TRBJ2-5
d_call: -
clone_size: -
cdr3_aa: CASSVVGSETQYF
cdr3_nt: TGTGCCAGCAGCGTAGTCGGGAGCGAGACCCAGTACTTC

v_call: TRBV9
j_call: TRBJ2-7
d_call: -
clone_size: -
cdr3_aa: CASSVDGGDEQYF
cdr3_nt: TGTGCCAGCAGCGTAGACGGAGGGGACGAGCAGTACTTC

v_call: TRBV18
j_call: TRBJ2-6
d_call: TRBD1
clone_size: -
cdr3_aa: CASSPSRDRTYSGANVLTF
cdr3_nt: TGTGCCAGCTCACCATCTCGGGACAGAACTTACTCTGGGGCCAACGTCCTGACTTTC

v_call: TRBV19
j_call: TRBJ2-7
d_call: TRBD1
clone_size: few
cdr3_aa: CASTLSATGDHEQYF
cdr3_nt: TGTGCCAGTACTTTATCTGCGACAGGGGACCACGAGCAGTACTTC

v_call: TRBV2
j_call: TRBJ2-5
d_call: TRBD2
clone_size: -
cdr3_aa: CASSEARTSGSGETQYF
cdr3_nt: TGTGCCAGCAGTGAAGCAAGGACTAGCGGGAGCGGTGAGACCCAGTACTTC

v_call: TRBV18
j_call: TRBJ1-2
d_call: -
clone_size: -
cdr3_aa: CASSPSARDTYYGYTF
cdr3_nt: TGTGCCAGCTCACCATCCGCTCGCGACACTTACTATGGCTACACCTTC

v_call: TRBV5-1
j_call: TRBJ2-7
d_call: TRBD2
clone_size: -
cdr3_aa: CASRKGGLANRTEQYF
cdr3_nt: TGCGCCAGCAGGAAGGGAGGGCTAGCAAACAGAACCGAGCAGTACTTC

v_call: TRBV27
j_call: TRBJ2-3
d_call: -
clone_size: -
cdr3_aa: CASSLSRGGTDTQYF
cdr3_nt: TGTGCCAGCAGTTTATCCAGGGGAGGCACAGATACGCAGTATTTT

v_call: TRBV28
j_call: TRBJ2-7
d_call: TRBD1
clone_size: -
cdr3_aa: CASSLSGGEYDEQYF
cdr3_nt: TGTGCCAGCAGTTTATCAGGGGGCGAATACGACGAGCAGTACTTC

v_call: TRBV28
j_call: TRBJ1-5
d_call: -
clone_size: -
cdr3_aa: CASSSPGGGGSGPQHF
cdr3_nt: TGTGCCAGCAGTTCCCCAGGAGGGGGTGGGTCGGGGCCCCAGCATTTT

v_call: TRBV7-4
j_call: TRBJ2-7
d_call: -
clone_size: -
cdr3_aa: CASSLAQTYEQYF
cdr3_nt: TGTGCCAGCAGCTTAGCGCAAACCTACGAGCAGTACTTC

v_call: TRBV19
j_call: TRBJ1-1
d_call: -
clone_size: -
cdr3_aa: CASSIGALMNTEAFF
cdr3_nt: TGTGCCAGTAGTATAGGGGCGCTCATGAACACTGAAGCTTTCTTT

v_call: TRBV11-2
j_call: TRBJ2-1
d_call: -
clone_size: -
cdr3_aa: CASSSPKGSRYNEQFF
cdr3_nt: TGTGCCAGCAGCTCCCCTAAAGGGAGTAGGTACAATGAGCAGTTCTTC

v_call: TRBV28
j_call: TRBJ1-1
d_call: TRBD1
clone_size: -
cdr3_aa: CASSGYVGTGRIWAFF
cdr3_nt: TGTGCCAGCAGTGGGTATGTCGGGACAGGGCGGATTTGGGCTTTCTTT

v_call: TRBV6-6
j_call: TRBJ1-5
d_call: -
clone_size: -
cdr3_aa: CASSYKGGGQPQHF
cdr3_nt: TGTGCCAGCAGTTATAAAGGCGGGGGTCAGCCCCAGCATTTT

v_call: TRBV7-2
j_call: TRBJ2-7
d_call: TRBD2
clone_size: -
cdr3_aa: CASSQEVGTSGTEQYF
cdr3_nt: TGTGCCAGCAGCCAAGAGGTTGGGACTAGCGGGACCGAGCAGTACTTC

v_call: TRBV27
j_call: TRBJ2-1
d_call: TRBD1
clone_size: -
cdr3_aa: CASRDRGRWNEQFF
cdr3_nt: TGTGCCAGCAGGGACAGGGGAAGATGGAATGAGCAGTTCTTC

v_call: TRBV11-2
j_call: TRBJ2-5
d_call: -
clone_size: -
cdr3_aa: CASSLDPLETQYF
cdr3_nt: TGTGCCAGCAGCTTAGATCCCTTGGAGACCCAGTACTTC

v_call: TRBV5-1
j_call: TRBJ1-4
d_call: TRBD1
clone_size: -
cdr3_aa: CASSTGQGKNEKLFF
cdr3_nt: TGCGCCAGCAGCACCGGACAGGGCAAAAACGAAAAACTGTTTTTT

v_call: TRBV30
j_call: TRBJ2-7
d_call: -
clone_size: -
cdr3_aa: CAWGVRGHEQYF
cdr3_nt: TGTGCCTGGGGGGTGCGGGGCCACGAGCAGTACTTC

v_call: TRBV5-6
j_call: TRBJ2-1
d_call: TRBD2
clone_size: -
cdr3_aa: CASSFTFLAGGNEQFF
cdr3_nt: TGTGCCAGCAGCTTCACTTTCCTAGCGGGAGGTAATGAGCAGTTCTTC

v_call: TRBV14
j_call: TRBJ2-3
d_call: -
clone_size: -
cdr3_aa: CASSPLRGRVIGDTQYF
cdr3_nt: TGTGCCAGCAGCCCCCTCCGGGGCAGGGTAATCGGAGATACGCAGTATTTT

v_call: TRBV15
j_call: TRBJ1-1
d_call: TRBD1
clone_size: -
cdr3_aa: CATSDTGQGRAEAFF
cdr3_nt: TGTGCCACCAGCGATACGGGACAGGGAAGGGCTGAAGCTTTCTTT

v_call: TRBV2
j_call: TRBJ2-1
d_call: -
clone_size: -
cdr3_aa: CASVTYRAAYNEQFF
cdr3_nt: TGTGCCAGCGTAACCTACAGGGCGGCCTACAATGAGCAGTTCTTC

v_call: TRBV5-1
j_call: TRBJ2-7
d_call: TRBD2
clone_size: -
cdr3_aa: CASGLNLAGDKGEQYF
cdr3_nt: TGCGCCAGCGGACTCAATTTAGCGGGAGATAAGGGCGAGCAGTACTTC

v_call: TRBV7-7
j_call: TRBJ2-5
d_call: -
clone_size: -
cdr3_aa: CASSSGVGVETQYF
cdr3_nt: TGTGCCAGCAGCTCAGGGGTGGGGGTAGAGACCCAGTACTTC